This record concerns one T cell receptor beta chain sequence. Its target is unknown. The data belong to a study of OX40 agonist ivuxolimab in advanced cancers. General study results and limits: Dose levels from 0.1 to 3.0 mg/kg saw CD4+ and CD8+ blood T cells expand clonally by week 6.

The CDR3 consists of 16 residues. J was trimmed by 3 bases and V by 4 bases; bases with no gene match: 5. CDR1 is ENHRY and CDR2 is SYGVKD in the germline V gene. TCRdb's table, derived via immunoSEQ multiplex PCR, lists solely in-frame clones and lacks some. The sample has about 82,000 clones, roughly 92% seen once. The receptor's source is an adult with an advanced solid tumor such as melanoma, head and neck, liver or kidney cancer. The specimen was CD4+ or CD8+ T cells sorted from blood, collected in a trial of the OX40 agonist ivuxolimab. The chain employs TRBV10-3 and TRBJ2-3; 12 nucleotides line up with TRBD2. CDR3: CAISASLAGGTDTQYF. For the CDR3, the DNA is TGTGCCATCAGTGCATCACTAGCGGGAGGAACAGATACGCAGTATTTT.